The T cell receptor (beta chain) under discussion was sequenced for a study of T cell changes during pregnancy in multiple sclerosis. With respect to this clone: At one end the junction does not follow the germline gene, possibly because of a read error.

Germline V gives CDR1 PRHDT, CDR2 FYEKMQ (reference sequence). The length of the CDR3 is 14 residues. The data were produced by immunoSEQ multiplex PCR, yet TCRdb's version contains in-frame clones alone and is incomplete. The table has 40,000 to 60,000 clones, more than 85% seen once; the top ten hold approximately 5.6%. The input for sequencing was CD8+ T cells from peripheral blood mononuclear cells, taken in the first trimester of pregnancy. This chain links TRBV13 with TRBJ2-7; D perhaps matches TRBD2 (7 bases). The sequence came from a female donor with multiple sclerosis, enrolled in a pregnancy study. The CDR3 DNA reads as TGTGCCAGCAGCCTAGGGGGGGCTGGCTACGAGCAGTACTTC. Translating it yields CASSLGGAGYEQYF.